This T cell receptor beta chain was found in a study of shared clonotypes between healthy human individuals. As defined, naive CD8 cells were CD45RO-negative and positively selected for CCR7, with terminally differentiated effector memory CD45RA+ cells excluded. The germline V gene encodes CDR1 MNHEY and CDR2 SMNVEV (reference sequence). The CDR3 spans 16 residues. With V trimmed by 3 bases and J by 9 bases, 11 bases remained unmatched. Generated by immunoSEQ multiplex PCR, the TCRdb table keeps only in-frame clones and is missing some. The sample records nearly 2 million clones, about 94% being singletons.

Sequencing input: naive CD8+ T cells sorted from blood. The TCR sequence derives from a man between 18 and 29 years old in good health. The V gene is TRBV27, the J gene TRBJ2-1; 10 positions agree with TRBD2. CDR3 DNA: TGTGCCAGCAGTTTCTCAGCGGGAGGGATTCTGGGTGAGCAGTTCTTC. Encoded protein: CASSFSAGGILGEQFF.